Below, 16 T cell receptor beta chains from the same sample are listed, as sequenced in a study of OX40 agonist ivuxolimab in advanced cancers. Generated by immunoSEQ multiplex PCR, the TCRdb table keeps only in-frame clones and is missing some. The sample shows about 67,000 clones, roughly 80% of them seen only once. The sequencing here drew on CD4+ or CD8+ T cells sorted from blood, taken in a trial of the OX40 agonist ivuxolimab. The receptors originated from an adult with an advanced solid tumor such as melanoma, head and neck, liver or kidney cancer.

The J gene is TRBJ1-2, the V gene TRBV19; 10 nucleotides align to TRBD1. Germline V lookup: CDR1 LNHDA, CDR2 SQIVND (reference sequence). The CDR3 is 15 residues long. Trimming removed 3 bases from V and 4 bases from J; junction bases left unmatched: 5. DNA of the CDR3: TGTGCCAGTAGTATTGGGACAGGGGAATTCTATGGCTACACCTTC. Protein product: CASSIGTGEFYGYTF.

The genes are TRBV9 and TRBJ2-1; TRBD1 matches at 10 bases. V was pared by 2 bases and J by 6 bases, with 11 bases of the junction left unmatched. CDR3 length: 17 amino acids. CDR1 and CDR2 (germline): SGDLS, YYNGEE. Written as DNA, the CDR3 is TGTGCCAGCAGCGTCCCCTCGGGACAGGGGTTTGCCAATGAGCAGTTCTTC. Translation gives CASSVPSGQGFANEQFF.

This chain joins TRBV6-8 and TRBJ2-6; D might be TRBD1 or TRBD2, each matching 6 bases. Germline assignment: CDR1 MNHGY and CDR2 SAAAGT. This CDR3 comprises 18 residues. The V and J ends lost 2 bases and 4 bases respectively, with 18 bases between them. The CDR3 coding sequence is TGTGCCAGCAGTTACCTCCCGGGGGCGCTCTCGGGGGCCAACGTCCTGACTTTC. Translation: CASSYLPGALSGANVLTF.

The chain has TRBV4-2 and TRBJ1-1; 7 bases fit TRBD1. V shed 0 bases, J shed 4 bases, and the junction held 14 bases outside the gene matches. CDR3 length: 18 amino acids. Germline assignment: CDR1 LGHNA and CDR2 YNFKEQ. CDR3 amino acids: CASSQDRPKTGVGTEAFF. The DNA of the CDR3 is TGTGCCAGCAGCCAAGATCGGCCCAAAACAGGGGTAGGCACTGAAGCTTTCTTT.

V gene TRBV4-2 combines with J gene TRBJ1-4; no definite D call. The V gene's germline CDR1 is LGHNA and CDR2 YNFKEQ. Trimming removed 3 bases at V and 4 bases at J, with 12 bases between. CDR3 size: 15 residues. CDR3 coding DNA: TGTGCCAGCAGCCAGAAATACGACAATAATGAAAAACTGTTTTTT. Translating gives CASSQKYDNNEKLFF.

The gene calls are TRBV23-1 and TRBJ1-1; 7 bases are shared with TRBD1. TRBV23-1 falls under the ORF class, with uncertain function. This CDR3 is 16 amino acids long. Trimming took 4 bases from V and 0 from J; bases not matched to a gene: 8. The CDR3 sequence: CASSRQGGAMNTEAFF. The CDR3 DNA is TGCGCCAGCAGTCGGCAAGGGGGCGCAATGAACACTGAAGCTTTCTTT.

This clone was observed a few times. This chain uses TRBV7-9 with TRBJ1-1, with D unclear. Germline V gene data show CDR1 as SEHNR and CDR2 as FQNEAQ (reference sequence). This CDR3 is 15 amino acids long. Trimming took off 0 bases at V and 6 bases at J, with 14 bases between the two ends. CDR3 residues: CASSLAFRADPEAFF. CDR3 nucleotides: TGTGCCAGCAGCTTAGCCTTCCGGGCAGATCCTGAAGCTTTCTTT.

The V call is TRBV7-6, the J call TRBJ2-1; 10 bases are a match to TRBD1. Germline trimming cut 5 bases from V and 6 bases from J; bases unmatched to any gene: 4. From germline, CDR1 is SGHVS and CDR2 FNYEAQ. The CDR3 consists of 14 residues. CDR3 coding DNA: TGTGCCAGCAGCCCACGGACAGGGGGCAATGAGCAGTTCTTC. Residues: CASSPRTGGNEQFF.

This clone appeared once. The V and J genes are TRBV4-3 and TRBJ2-3; D is perhaps TRBD2 (5 bases). Trimming removed 0 bases at V and 9 bases at J, with 10 bases between. CDR1 LGHNA and CDR2 YSLEER come from the germline V gene. The CDR3 sequence is 13 residues long. CDR3 nucleotides: TGCGCCAGCAGCCAAGAGGATGGAGGCACGCAGTATTTT. Its translation is CASSQEDGGTQYF.

This sequence joins TRBV7-9 and TRBJ1-1; the D is unclear. Germline V lookup: CDR1 SEHNR, CDR2 FQNEAQ (reference sequence). The CDR3 sequence is 13 residues long. V lost 3 bases and J lost 1, with 6 bases in between. DNA for the CDR3: TGTGCCAGCAGCTTTTTCCGGAACACTGAAGCTTTCTTT. This encodes CASSFFRNTEAFF.

The J gene is TRBJ1-5, the V gene TRBV10-2; D is undetermined. The CDR3 sequence is 12 residues long. The germline V and J ends were trimmed by 10 bases and 4 bases, with 11 bases remaining between them. Per the germline V gene, CDR1 is WSHSY and CDR2 is SAAADI. This chain's CDR3 is CATRLGNQPQHF. In DNA form, the CDR3 reads TGCGCCACCAGACTCGGGAATCAGCCCCAGCATTTT.

The V and J genes are TRBV6-6 and TRBJ2-7; TRBD1 matches 7 bases. The CDR3 has 13 amino acids. Germline V lookup: CDR1 MNHNY, CDR2 SVGAGI (reference sequence). Trimming took 5 bases from V and 2 from J; bases not matched to a gene: 3. The CDR3 sequence: CASSPGTAYEQYF. The CDR3 nucleotides read TGTGCCAGCAGTCCTGGGACAGCCTACGAGCAGTACTTC.

V is TRBV9 and J is TRBJ2-7; 7 nucleotides match TRBD1. Germline CDR1 is SGDLS and CDR2 is YYNGEE. The CDR3 consists of 15 residues. The J segment lost 2 bases and the V segment lost 4 bases, leaving 9 bases of the junction unmatched. For the CDR3, the DNA is TGTGCCAGCAGCAGACAGGGTACCTCGCCCTACGAGCAGTACTTC. This sequence encodes CASSRQGTSPYEQYF.

The V and J genes are TRBV13 and TRBJ2-7; D remains ambiguous. CDR3 size: 12 residues. Trimming took 4 bases from V and 5 from J, leaving 9 bases between them. Germline assignment: CDR1 PRHDT and CDR2 FYEKMQ (reference sequence). CDR3 amino acids: CASSSPRNEQYF. The CDR3 region has the DNA TGTGCCAGCAGCTCCCCACGTAACGAGCAGTACTTC.

V usage is TRBV6-5 and J usage is TRBJ2-4; tentatively, D is TRBD1 or TRBD2 (5 bases each). Germline V gene sequence: CDR1 MNHEY, CDR2 SVGAGI. CDR3 length: 13 amino acids. V was trimmed by 9 bases and J by 6 bases, leaving 15 bases between them. CDR3 in amino acids: CASSGPQRNIQYF. The CDR3 coding sequence is TGTGCCAGTTCGGGACCCCAGAGAAACATTCAGTACTTC.

CDR3 in DNA: TGTGCCAGTATTGGGACAGGGGAGAACTATGGCTACACCTTC. This gives the protein CASIGTGENYGYTF. The chain recombines TRBV19 with TRBJ1-2; TRBD1 agrees at 10 bases. The V segment lost 7 bases and the J segment 2 bases; nucleotides outside the gene matches: 4. Germline lookup yields CDR1 LNHDA and CDR2 SQIVND (reference sequence). CDR3 length equals 14 residues.